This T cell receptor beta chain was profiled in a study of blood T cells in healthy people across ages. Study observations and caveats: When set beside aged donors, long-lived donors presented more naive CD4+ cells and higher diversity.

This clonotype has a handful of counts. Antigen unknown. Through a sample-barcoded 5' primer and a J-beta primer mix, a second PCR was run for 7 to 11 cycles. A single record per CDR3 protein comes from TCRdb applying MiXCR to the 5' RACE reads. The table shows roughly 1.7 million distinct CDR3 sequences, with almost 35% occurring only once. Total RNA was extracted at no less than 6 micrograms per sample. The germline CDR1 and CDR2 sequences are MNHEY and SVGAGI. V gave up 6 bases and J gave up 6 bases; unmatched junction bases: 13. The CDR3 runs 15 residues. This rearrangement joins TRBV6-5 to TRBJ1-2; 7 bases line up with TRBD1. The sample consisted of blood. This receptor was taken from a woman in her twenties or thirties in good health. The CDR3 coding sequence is TGTGCCAGCAGGCCTATGGGACAGTTAAGGGATGGCTACACCTTC. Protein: CASRPMGQLRDGYTF.